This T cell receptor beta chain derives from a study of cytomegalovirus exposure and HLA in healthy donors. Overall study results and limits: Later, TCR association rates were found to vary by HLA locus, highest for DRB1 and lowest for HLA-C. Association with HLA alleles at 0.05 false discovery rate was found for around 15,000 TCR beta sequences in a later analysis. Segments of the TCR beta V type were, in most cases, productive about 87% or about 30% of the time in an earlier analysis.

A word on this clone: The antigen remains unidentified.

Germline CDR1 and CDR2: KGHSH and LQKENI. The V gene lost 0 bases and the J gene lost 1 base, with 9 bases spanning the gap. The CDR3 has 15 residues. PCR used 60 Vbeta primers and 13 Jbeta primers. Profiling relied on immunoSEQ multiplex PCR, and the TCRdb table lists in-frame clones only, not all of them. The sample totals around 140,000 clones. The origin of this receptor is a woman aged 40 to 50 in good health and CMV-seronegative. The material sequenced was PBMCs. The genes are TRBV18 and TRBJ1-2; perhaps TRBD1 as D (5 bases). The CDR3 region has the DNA TGTGCCAGCTCACCACCGGGGCAGTTTAACTATGGCTACACCTTC. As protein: CASSPPGQFNYGYTF.